This is a list of T cell receptor beta chains from one sample in a study of blood T cells in healthy people across ages. MiXCR, applied by TCRdb to the 5' RACE reads, yields one record per CDR3 protein. This sample yields about 900,000 distinct CDR3 sequences, of which 62% are seen a single time; 25% to 30% belongs to the top ten. Sequenced material: blood. These receptors originate from a man aged 25-45 years in good health. The conserved cysteine and the conserved F or W are not part of the CDR3 here. Expanded clones are given a class, and other clones once, few, many or no size at all.

CDR3 protein,J gene,clone size,V gene
ASSLGALRGASYNEQF,TRBJ2-1,few,TRBV7-6
ASSLTTSGANVLT,TRBJ2-6,few,TRBV7-8
ASPDRGGNYEQY,TRBJ2-7,.,TRBV6-1
ASSSSPLGNSPLH,TRBJ1-6,.,TRBV7-2
ASSSLVKGPGTSSVAYNEQF,TRBJ2-1,.,TRBV27
ASSLTAFPQGRGQETQY,TRBJ2-5,.,TRBV3-1
AWSPPSETQY,TRBJ2-5,.,TRBV30
ASSMPGQRETQY,.,.,TRBV5-1
ASSQEGDYYNEQF,TRBJ2-1,.,TRBV4-2
ASSYAGGNYGYT,TRBJ1-2,.,TRBV6-2/TRBV6-3
ASSYGGRLMNTEAF,TRBJ1-1,.,TRBV6-6
ASSPGEGFEQF,TRBJ2-1,.,TRBV9
ASSGLERREFYGYT,TRBJ1-2,once,TRBV9
ASSLAPSGGTSEQF,TRBJ2-1,few,TRBV5-1
ASSYLGARAKNIQY,TRBJ2-4,.,TRBV6-5
ASSGGQGKMNTEAF,TRBJ1-1,.,TRBV12-3/TRBV12-4
ASGRYNQPQH,TRBJ1-5,.,TRBV19
ASRLAAGGRTCEQY,.,.,TRBV12-2
ATRQGVSDEQY,TRBJ2-7,.,TRBV6-1
ATSRVLGTGAVEEQF,TRBJ2-1,.,TRBV15
ATQGGNYYEQY,TRBJ2-7,.,TRBV6-5
ASSLRAGGGHQETQY,TRBJ2-5,.,TRBV11-2
ASSRSQETQY,TRBJ2-5,many,TRBV12-3/TRBV12-4
AGPRQETQY,TRBJ2-5,few,TRBV21-1
ASSVGGPRYNEQF,TRBJ2-1,.,TRBV9
ASSQDKGGWYEQY,.,.,TRBV4-2
ASSTMGGESSEQF,TRBJ2-1,.,TRBV7-2
ASSYPDRGHESYT,TRBJ1-2,.,TRBV6-5
ASRSAGSGANVLT,TRBJ2-6,.,TRBV5-1
ASSYSSGQGGSYYEQY,.,.,TRBV6-5
ASSFKLGDVPLGTEAF,TRBJ1-1,.,TRBV28
ASNSKQGWRETQY,TRBJ2-5,.,TRBV3-1
ASSPFGENVRNQPQH,TRBJ1-5,.,TRBV12-3/TRBV12-4
AISLTVNQPQH,TRBJ1-5,few,TRBV10-3
ASSQTQWTPSGYT,TRBJ1-2,.,TRBV14
ASSQPSKTGGYT,TRBJ1-2,.,TRBV3-1
ASSYKTGTSGTLTHNEQF,TRBJ2-1,.,TRBV6-2/TRBV6-3
ASSLTDYTQY,TRBJ2-3,once,TRBV7-2
ASSLFGQGTSYEQY,TRBJ2-7,.,TRBV28
ASSAGTAYSNQPQH,TRBJ1-5,.,TRBV6-4
ASSIQTGAEAF,TRBJ1-1,few,TRBV7-2